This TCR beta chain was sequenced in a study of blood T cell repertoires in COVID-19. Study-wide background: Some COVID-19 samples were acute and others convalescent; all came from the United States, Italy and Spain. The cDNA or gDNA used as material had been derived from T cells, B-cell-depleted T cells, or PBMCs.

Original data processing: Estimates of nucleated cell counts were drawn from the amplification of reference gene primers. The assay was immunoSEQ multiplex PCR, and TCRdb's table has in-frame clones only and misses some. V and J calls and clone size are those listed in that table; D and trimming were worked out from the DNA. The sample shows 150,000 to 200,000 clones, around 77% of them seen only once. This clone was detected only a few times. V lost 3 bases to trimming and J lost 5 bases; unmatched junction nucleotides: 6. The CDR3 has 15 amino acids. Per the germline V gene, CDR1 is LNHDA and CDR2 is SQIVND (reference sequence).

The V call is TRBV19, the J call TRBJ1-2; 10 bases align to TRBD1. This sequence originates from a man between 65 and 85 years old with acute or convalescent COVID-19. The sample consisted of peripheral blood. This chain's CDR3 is CASSISGDRGYGYTF. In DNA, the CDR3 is TGTGCCAGTAGTATCAGTGGGGACAGGGGTTATGGCTACACCTTC.